This passage covers 27 T cell receptor beta chains from one sample sequenced in a study of blood T cells in healthy people across ages. Next came a second PCR, run for about 7 to 12 cycles, which used a sample-barcoded 5' primer along with a J-beta primer mix. TCRdb reanalysed the 5' RACE reads using MiXCR and keeps one entry per CDR3 protein. The sample includes around 800,000 distinct CDR3 sequences, roughly 24% seen only once; the top ten take around 3%. This sample was shared with a second study, whose subject was T cells of mothers and their children.

Sequencing was performed on blood. All receptors derive from a boy under 18 in good health.

This clonotype was seen a single time. The chain employs TRBV2 and TRBJ2-7; 9 bases match TRBD2. V shed 7 bases, J shed 1 base, and the junction held 8 bases outside the gene matches. The CDR3 consists of 15 residues. Germline-derived CDR1 and CDR2 are SNHLY and FYNNEI. CDR3 coding DNA: TGTGCCAGCAAGGTTGGAGCGGGAGGTTCCTACGAGCAGTACTTC. This encodes CASKVGAGGSYEQYF.

The rearrangement links TRBV7-9 to TRBJ2-4; 7 bases match TRBD1. The V gene end was trimmed by 4 bases and the J gene end by 0 bases; junction bases not matched to a gene: 9. The germline gives CDR1 SEHNR, CDR2 FQNEAQ (reference sequence). CDR3 length: 17 residues. The CDR3, as DNA: TGTGCCAGCAGCTCGCCACCGGGACAGCTAGCCAAAAACATTCAGTACTTC. Amino acid sequence: CASSSPPGQLAKNIQYF.

The sample holds a few counts of this clonotype. The CDR3 nucleotides are TGTGCCAGCAGTTCTTCTAGCGGGGGGGTCTATGAGCAGTTCTTC. Protein product: CASSSSSGGVYEQFF. The chain is built from TRBV12-3 or TRBV12-4 and TRBJ2-5, with 12 positions matching TRBD2. The J call may be faulty, since TRBJ2-1 better matches the DNA end. CDR3 length: 15 amino acids.

V and J are TRBV29-1 and TRBJ1-1; tentatively, D is TRBD1 (6 bases). The CDR3 consists of 14 residues. Per germline, CDR1 SQVTM and CDR2 ANQGSEA. V was shortened by 7 bases and J by 3 bases, with 18 bases between the two germline ends. CDR3 loop: CSAGRQVADTEAFF. The CDR3 DNA reads as TGCAGCGCCGGACGACAGGTCGCGGACACTGAAGCTTTCTTT.

The V call is TRBV6-5, the J call TRBJ2-7, with 7 bases that match TRBD1. Germline V CDR1 and CDR2: MNHEY, SVGAGI. This CDR3 is 19 amino acids long. With 2 bases clipped from V and 0 bases from J, the junction kept 16 bases outside the gene matches. The CDR3 sequence is CASSYGWDSIWKSSYEQYF. The CDR3 DNA sequence: TGTGCCAGCAGTTACGGTTGGGACAGCATATGGAAGAGCTCCTACGAGCAGTACTTC.

The table lists this clonotype with a few counts. The genes are TRBV18 and TRBJ2-5; weak D call: TRBD2 (5 bases). The DNA end favors TRBJ2-7, so the J call may be wrong. The CDR3 spans 14 residues. Germline assignment: CDR1 KGHSH and CDR2 LQKENI. This CDR3 reads CASSPVGRDYEQYF. CDR3 sequence (DNA): TGTGCCAGCTCACCGGTCGGCCGGGACTACGAGCAGTACTTC.

The chain recombines TRBV7-2 with TRBJ2-4, with D perhaps matching TRBD1 (5 bases). This CDR3 has 16 amino acids. Trimming cost V 0 bases and J 2 bases, with 11 bases left between them. Germline values: CDR1 SGHTA, CDR2 FQGNSA. This CDR3 reads CASSLASQGTKNIQYF. The CDR3 bases are TGTGCCAGCAGCTTAGCCTCGCAGGGAACCAAAAACATTCAGTACTTC.

This clonotype occurred a few times. The CDR3 region has the DNA TGTGCCATCAGGGGGACAGGGCAGAACGAGCAGTACTTC. Residues: CAIRGTGQNEQYF. The rearrangement uses TRBV10-3 and TRBJ2-7; the match to TRBD1 covers 9 bases. The ends lost 6 bases at V and 5 bases at J; junction bases unmatched: 5. This CDR3 is built from 13 residues. Germline lookup yields CDR1 ENHRY and CDR2 SYGVKD.

This clonotype was detected ten times or more. The CDR3 bases are TGTGCCAGCAGTGCCCGGACAGGGGATGGGGATGAGCAGTTCTTC. This codes for CASSARTGDGDEQFF. The rearrangement uses TRBV25-1 and TRBJ2-5, with TRBD1 identical over 9 bases. The J call is uncertain, as TRBJ2-1 better fits the DNA end. CDR3 size: 15 residues. The germline V gene encodes CDR1 MGHDK and CDR2 SYGVNS.

This chain joins TRBV20-1 and TRBJ2-3, with 9 bases identical to TRBD1. The germline V gene has CDR1 DFQATT and CDR2 SNEGSKA (reference sequence). There are 15 residues in the CDR3. The J segment lost 3 bases and the V segment lost 5 bases, leaving 9 bases of the junction unmatched. The CDR3 loop reads CSAHSGTGMTDTQYF. The CDR3 region has the DNA TGCAGTGCTCACTCCGGGACAGGGATGACAGATACGCAGTATTTT.

The genes are TRBV5-1 and TRBJ2-5; D is tentatively TRBD1 or TRBD2 (5 bases each). The closer fit of TRBJ2-1 to the DNA end suggests the J call may be wrong. This CDR3 is 12 amino acids long. Germline assignment: CDR1 SGHRS and CDR2 YFSETQ. The CDR3 loop reads CASSLGVREQFF. The CDR3 DNA reads TGCGCCAGCAGCCTGGGGGTACGTGAGCAGTTCTTC.

This clonotype was picked up a small number of times. The J gene is TRBJ1-5, the V gene TRBV10-3; D uncertain. The CDR3 has 14 residues. With 3 bases removed from V and 1 base from J, the gap between germline ends came to 7 bases. The germline CDR1 and CDR2 sequences are ENHRY and SYGVKD. Here the CDR3 reads CAISEGNSNQPQHF. CDR3 in DNA: TGTGCCATCAGTGAAGGCAACAGCAATCAGCCCCAGCATTTT.

The chain is built from TRBV9 and TRBJ2-5; a possible D gene is TRBD2 (5 bases). The CDR3 is 16 amino acids. Germline V CDR1 and CDR2: SGDLS, YYNGEE. V lost 0 bases and J 5 bases, leaving 17 bases between the germline ends. Written as DNA, the CDR3 is TGTGCCAGCAGCGTAGAATCTAGCCCAAGGAGGGAGACCCAGTACTTC. Its protein product is CASSVESSPRRETQYF.

The rearrangement links TRBV28 to TRBJ2-1, with D uncertain. The CDR3 consists of 14 residues. V was shortened by 2 bases and J by 4 bases, with 9 bases between the two germline ends. Germline CDR1 is MDHEN and CDR2 is SYDVKM. The CDR3 nucleotides are TGTGCCAGCAGTTTAGGTTACGGGTACAATGAGCAGTTCTTC. This translates into CASSLGYGYNEQFF.

V and J are TRBV2 and TRBJ2-5, with 7 bases lining up with TRBD1. The germline gives CDR1 SNHLY, CDR2 FYNNEI. This CDR3 has 13 residues. After removal of 7 bases from V and 1 base from J, the junction contained 3 bases not matched to a gene. The CDR3, as DNA: TGTGCCAGCAAAGGACAGGCCCAAGAGACCCAGTACTTC. Translating it yields CASKGQAQETQYF.

This clonotype was seen more than once but under ten times. This chain connects TRBV20-1 to TRBJ2-5, with D possibly matching TRBD2 (5 bases). The J call could be wrong; TRBJ2-1 is a better fit for the DNA end. Germline CDR1 DFQATT, CDR2 SNEGSKA (reference sequence). The CDR3 covers 15 residues. The CDR3 loop reads CSAHRDFISHNEQFF. As DNA, the CDR3 is TGCAGTGCGCATCGGGATTTCATTTCCCACAATGAGCAGTTCTTC.

In nucleotides, the CDR3 is TGTGCCAGCACACAAAGCGGGGGGCCCTATGAGCAGTTCTTC. Its protein is CASTQSGGPYEQFF. The rearrangement uses TRBV18 and TRBJ2-1; 9 positions agree with TRBD2. V was clipped by 8 bases and J by 8 bases; unmatched bases: 10. The germline V gene encodes CDR1 KGHSH and CDR2 LQKENI. The CDR3 covers 14 residues.

This sequence joins TRBV11-2 and TRBJ2-5; 8 bases fit TRBD2. CDR3 size: 14 residues. Germline V gene data show CDR1 as SGHAT and CDR2 as FQNNGV. Trimming took 5 bases from V and 8 from J; bases not matched to a gene: 10. CDR3 sequence reads: CASSLGKAGATQYF. Here the CDR3 DNA reads TGTGCCAGCAGCCTGGGCAAAGCGGGGGCCACCCAGTACTTC.

The chain has TRBV7-9 and TRBJ1-2; D is unresolved. This CDR3 contains 13 residues. The germline CDR1 and CDR2 sequences are SEHNR and FQNEAQ (reference sequence). V was clipped by 1 base and J by 4 bases, with 7 bases between them. This CDR3 is CASSLEAVYGYTF. The CDR3 nucleotides read TGTGCCAGCAGCTTAGAGGCCGTCTATGGCTACACCTTC.

This clonotype was recorded a few times. The rearrangement uses TRBV3-1 and TRBJ2-4; 7 positions agree with TRBD2. Germline V lookup: CDR1 LGHDT, CDR2 YNNKEL (reference sequence). The CDR3 is 18 residues long. Losses at the gene ends were 0 bases for V and 1 base for J; bases not matched to a gene: 9. This chain's CDR3 is CASSQDPRTGRAKNIQYF. The CDR3 DNA is TGTGCCAGCAGCCAAGATCCCAGGACCGGGAGGGCCAAAAACATTCAGTACTTC.

This clonotype was counted only a few times. This sequence joins TRBV12-3 or TRBV12-4 and TRBJ2-7; the D call may be TRBD1 or TRBD2 (6 bases each). The V end lost 5 bases, the J end lost 5 bases, and 22 bases lay between the germline ends. This CDR3 is built from 16 residues. Written as DNA, the CDR3 is TGTGCCAGCAGTGCTTGGGGGGCCCCTTTTGAACACGAGCAGTACTTC. It is translated as CASSAWGAPFEHEQYF.

This clonotype was observed a few times. The chain carries TRBV25-1 and TRBJ1-4; no clear D. CDR3 length equals 15 residues. The germline CDR1 and CDR2 sequences are MGHDK and SYGVNS. V was pared by 2 bases and J by 4 bases, with 11 bases between. This chain's CDR3 is CASSEGGGFNEKLFF. CDR3 coding DNA: TGTGCCAGCAGTGAAGGAGGCGGTTTTAATGAAAAACTGTTTTTT.

This chain uses TRBV27 with TRBJ2-1; unclear D gene. Looked up from germline, CDR1 is MNHEY and CDR2 is SMNVEV (reference sequence). This CDR3 is 14 amino acids long. Deletions cut 1 base from V and 4 bases from J, with 8 bases between. Written as DNA, the CDR3 is TGTGCCAGCAGTTTATGGTCCAGTTACAATGAGCAGTTCTTC. This translates into CASSLWSSYNEQFF.

The chain has TRBV27 and TRBJ1-1; 7 positions match TRBD1. The CDR3 length is 11 residues. J gave up 8 bases and V 11 bases, and 8 bases lay outside the gene matches. Germline V gene data show CDR1 as MNHEY and CDR2 as SMNVEV (reference sequence). CDR3 coding DNA: TGTGCCTCGAGGGGGCCGGGCGAAGCTTTCTTT. This encodes CASRGPGEAFF.

CDR3 sequence: CSASAGALGHEQYF. The CDR3 DNA sequence: TGCAGTGCTAGTGCGGGTGCCCTTGGTCACGAGCAGTACTTC. The V and J genes are TRBV20-1 and TRBJ2-5, with D possibly being TRBD2 (5 bases). The end of the DNA is better explained by TRBJ2-7, so the J call may be wrong. Germline V CDR1 and CDR2: DFQATT, SNEGSKA (reference sequence). The CDR3 runs 14 residues.

The V gene is TRBV18, the J gene TRBJ1-1, with D possibly being TRBD1 (5 bases). There are 16 residues in the CDR3. V dropped 5 bases and J dropped 5 bases, with 21 bases sitting between them. Germline V gene lookup returns CDR1 KGHSH and CDR2 LQKENI. CDR3 coding DNA: TGTGCCAGCTCATCCTTATCTGGTGGGGGAAGAACTGAAGCTTTCTTT. Translating it yields CASSSLSGGGRTEAFF.

The chain joins TRBV12-3 or TRBV12-4 to TRBJ1-5; perhaps TRBD1 as D (5 bases). Trimming left V 7 bases short and J 1 base short, with 14 bases between. CDR3 length: 15 residues. CDR3 sequence reads: CASKGFQGSNQPQHF. The CDR3 bases are TGTGCCAGCAAGGGTTTTCAGGGAAGCAATCAGCCCCAGCATTTT.